Included here is one T cell receptor beta chain sequence, with context. The antigen is unknown. The sample belongs to a study of yellow fever vaccine responses in identical twins. Points from the study as a whole: Among the twins, the vaccine T cell response reportedly seemed partly convergent and partly personalized.

TCRdb analysed the RT-PCR reads with MiXCR anew, one entry per CDR3 protein. The table shows about 4,800 distinct CDR3 sequences, with 65% to 90% occurring only once. The CDR3 covers 13 residues. The V end lost 8 bases, the J end lost 4 bases, and 11 bases lay between the germline ends. The germline V gene has CDR1 SGHAT and CDR2 FQDESV (reference sequence). The origin of this receptor is a woman between 18 and 30 years old who received the yellow fever vaccine. This chain connects TRBV11-1 to TRBJ2-2; D unresolved. Sequenced here: T cells from blood (PBMCs), unsorted or a sorted subset (not recorded which), sampled before or after yellow fever vaccination (not recorded which). CDR3 protein: CASQRFGTGELFF. In nucleotides, the CDR3 is TGTGCCAGCCAACGGTTTGGCACCGGGGAGCTGTTTTTT. Full variable domain (outside the CDR3, taken from reference TRBV11-1 and TRBJ2-2): EAEVAQSPRYKITEKSQAVAFWCDPISGHATLYWYRQILGQGPELLVQFQDESVVDDSQLPKDRFSAERLKGVDSTLKIQPAELGDSAMYLCASQRFGTGELFFGEGSRLTVL.